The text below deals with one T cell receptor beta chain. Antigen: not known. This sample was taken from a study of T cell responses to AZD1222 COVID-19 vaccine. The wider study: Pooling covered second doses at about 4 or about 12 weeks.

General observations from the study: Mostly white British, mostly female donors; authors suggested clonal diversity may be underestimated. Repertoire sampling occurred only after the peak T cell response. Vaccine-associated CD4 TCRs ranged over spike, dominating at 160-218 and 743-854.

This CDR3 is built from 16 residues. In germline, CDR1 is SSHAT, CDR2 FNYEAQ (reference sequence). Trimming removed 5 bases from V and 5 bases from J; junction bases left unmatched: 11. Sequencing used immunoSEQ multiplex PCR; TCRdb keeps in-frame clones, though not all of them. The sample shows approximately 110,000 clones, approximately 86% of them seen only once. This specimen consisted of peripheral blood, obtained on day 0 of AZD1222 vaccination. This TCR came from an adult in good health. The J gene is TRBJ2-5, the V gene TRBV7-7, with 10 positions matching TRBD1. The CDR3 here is CASSPTTGGVTETQYF. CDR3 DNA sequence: TGTGCCAGCAGCCCTACGACAGGGGGCGTAACGGAGACCCAGTACTTC.